Each of the 5 T cell receptor beta chains below was sequenced from the same sample in a study of T cells in Graves' hyperthyroidism and ophthalmopathy. There were TCR beta CDR3 regions amplified from RNA transcripts. In the first-round RT-PCR of the TCR CDR3, the HTBI primer set was used. TCRdb called the multiplex PCR reads again in MiXCR, with one record for every CDR3 protein. The sample yields 300,000 to 450,000 distinct CDR3 sequences, 14% seen once. The sample comprised blood. All receptors come from a woman in her sixties or seventies with Graves' hyperthyroidism.

The chain has TRBV10-3 and TRBJ2-1; 8 bases agree with TRBD2. The CDR3 totals 15 residues. After removal of 0 bases from V and 3 bases from J, the junction contained 1 base not matched to a gene. CDR1 ENHRY and CDR2 SYGVKD come from the germline V gene. The CDR3 nucleotides are TGTGCCATCAGTGAGTCCCTAGCGGGCTACAATGAGCAGTTCTTC. Protein: CAISESLAGYNEQFF.

This clonotype was recorded many times. This chain uses TRBV20-1 with TRBJ1-2; 9 nucleotides align to TRBD1. With 4 bases clipped from V and 3 bases from J, the junction kept 3 bases outside the gene matches. CDR1 is DFQATT, CDR2 SNEGSKA, per germline (reference sequence). There are 13 residues in the CDR3. CDR3 amino acids: CSATDRGDYGYTF. CDR3 in DNA: TGCAGTGCTACGGACAGGGGAGACTATGGCTACACCTTC.

In its sample, this clonotype was seen a few times. V is TRBV25-1 and J is TRBJ2-5; 10 bases are a match to TRBD2. The length of the CDR3 is 14 residues. The germline CDR1 and CDR2 sequences are MGHDK and SYGVNS. Trimming took 4 bases from V and 5 from J; bases not matched to a gene: 4. This CDR3 reads CASSGLAGVETQYF. The CDR3 bases are TGTGCCAGCAGTGGGCTAGCGGGAGTGGAGACCCAGTACTTC. Based on the CDR3 plus reference TRBV25-1 and TRBJ2-5, the full variable domain is EADIYQTPRYLVIGTGKKITLECSQTMGHDKMYWYQQDPGMELHLIHYSYGVNSTEKGDLSSESTVSRIRTEHFPLTLESARPSHTSQYLCASSGLAGVETQYFGPGTRLLVL.

This clonotype was found many times. The chain recombines TRBV30 with TRBJ2-5, with TRBD1 matching over 7 bases. Germline V gene data show CDR1 as GTSNPN and CDR2 as SVGIG (reference sequence). V lost 3 bases to trimming and J lost 5 bases; unmatched junction nucleotides: 9. The CDR3 is made up of 14 amino acids. The CDR3 sequence: CAWRTRGQGETQYF. Here the CDR3 DNA reads TGTGCCTGGAGAACGAGGGGGCAAGGGGAGACCCAGTACTTC.

This clonotype was counted ten times or more. The chain links TRBV15 to TRBJ1-2; D ambiguous. The V end lost 0 bases, the J end lost 0 bases, and 2 bases lay between the germline ends. The CDR3 has 13 residues. The germline V gene encodes CDR1 LNHNV and CDR2 YYDKDF (reference sequence). The CDR3 region is CATSREANYGYTF. CDR3 in DNA: TGTGCCACCAGCAGAGAAGCTAACTATGGCTACACCTTC. Using reference TRBV15 and TRBJ1-2 for the parts outside the CDR3, the full variable domain is DAMVIQNPRYQVTQFGKPVTLSCSQTLNHNVMYWYQQKSSQAPKLLFHYYDKDFNNEADTPDNFQSRRPNTSFCFLDIRSPGLGDTAMYLCATSREANYGYTFGSGTRLTVV.